This entry features one TCR beta chain sequence. The data stem from a study of shared clonotypes between healthy human individuals. Here immunoSEQ multiplex PCR was the method, and the copy in TCRdb shows in-frame clones only, minus some. This repertoire shows millions of clones, approximately 95% found once; its top ten account for 0.1% to 0.15%. Germline V CDR1 and CDR2: GTSNPN, SVGIG (reference sequence). This CDR3 is 14 amino acids long. Trimming cost V 1 base and J 2 bases, with 11 bases left between them. Material for sequencing was naive CD4+ T cells sorted from blood. The subset was: CD45RA+ positively selected. V is TRBV30 and J is TRBJ1-2; unclear D gene. The clonotype comes from a young man in good health. CDR3 nucleotide sequence: TGTGCCTGGAGTGGGACCAGAACGAACTATGGCTACACCTTC. Its protein is CAWSGTRTNYGYTF.